This paragraph reports one TCR beta chain. What this receptor recognizes is not known. Base qualities are missing; no much larger clone stands one base away. This sample was taken from a study of OX40 agonist ivuxolimab in advanced cancers. Some background on the complete study: Ivuxolimab was an agonistic, fully human IgG2 monoclonal antibody directed against OX40 (CD134), a costimulatory receptor. Peripheral TCRbeta sequencing was intended to test whether TCR sequence diversity was altered and clonal T-cell expansion was caused by ivuxolimab. Partial responses were achieved by three dose-escalation patients, of whom one had hepatocellular carcinoma and two had cutaneous melanoma. Patients were allowed to have had prior anti-PD-1, anti-PD-L1 or anti-CTLA-4 therapy, and around 40% of the dose-escalation patients had previously received checkpoint inhibitors. The monotherapy dose-escalation portion (N = 52 patients) of the phase I ivuxolimab trial is reported in the paper. In the dose-escalation cohort, around 80% of patients were male, and the mean age was roughly 60 years with a range of about 20 to 80. Intravenous ivuxolimab was administered to patients every 2 weeks at six dose levels: 0.01, 0.1, 0.3, 1.5, 3 and 10 mg/kg. Of the 50 to 55 dose-escalation patients, hepatocellular carcinoma was present in around 20, melanoma in roughly 15, renal cell carcinoma in 9 and head and neck cancer in 9. Here is what the overall study found, with its caveats: Partial responders in the 0.1-3.0 mg/kg groups had among the lowest normalized peripheral clonal expansion, especially among CD8+ T cells. Low levels of normalized T-cell clonal expansion were also seen in some patients who did not respond. The antigen specificity of the clonally expanded peripheral T cells was not determined. At doses from 0.1 to 3.0 mg/kg, clonal expansion was seen in both CD4+ and CD8+ blood T cells between baseline and week 6. On average, CD8+ T cells showed more expanded clones than CD4+ T cells after ivuxolimab.

To sequence the TCRbeta CDR3 region, genomic DNA was isolated from the sorted cells. TCRbeta CDR3 regions were sequenced using the immunoSEQ Assay. Not all clones reach the TCRdb copy of this immuneACCESS table, which keeps in-frame sequences only. Checked studies attribute under half of the gap to unresolved V genes and leave the rest unexplained. The sample includes about 93,000 clones, with about 91% observed a single time. Together, the top ten hold roughly 2.6% of the sample. Patients with autoimmune disease history or receiving systemic immunosuppression were excluded from the trial. Peripheral blood for TCR sequencing was collected from all dose cohorts at baseline, on cycle 4 day 1, and on cycle 7 day 1. The samples were drawn from a first-in-human, open-label, multicenter phase I dose-escalation trial of ivuxolimab. Adults with locally advanced or metastatic melanoma, renal cell, hepatocellular, or head and neck squamous cell carcinoma were enrolled in the trial. Before TCR sequencing, CD4+ T cells and CD8+ T cells were sorted from peripheral blood as separate populations.

The starting material was CD4+ or CD8+ T cells sorted from blood, obtained in a trial of the OX40 agonist ivuxolimab. The sequence was collected from an adult with an advanced solid tumor such as melanoma, head and neck, liver or kidney cancer.

CDR3 sequence: CASSLSPSTGSYGYTF. At the DNA level, the sequence is TGTGCCAGCAGTTTATCCCCATCGACAGGGTCCTATGGCTACACCTTC. The rearranged chain carries TRBV28 and TRBJ1-2, with 7 bases matching TRBD1. The germline V gene sets CDR1 to MDHEN and CDR2 to SYDVKM. The CDR3, cysteine through phenylalanine, is 16 amino acids long. The kept DNA is CDR3 alone, 48 bases in frame from the first base. Compared with germline, V lacks 1 base and J lacks 4 bases; bases without a gene match: 9.